Below are 4 T cell receptor beta chains sequenced from a single sample in a study of shared clonotypes between healthy human individuals. The protocol was immunoSEQ multiplex PCR, while the TCRdb copy is restricted to in-frame clones and leaves out a portion. Of around 2.5 million clones detected, 80% to 95% appear once; the ten largest clones hold 0.36%. The material sequenced was naive CD4+ T cells from PBMCs. The sample's subset: CD45RA+ positively selected. These receptors were collected from a man aged 18 to 30 in good health. Some clones in this sample may be carry-over from other donors' samples.

This chain joins TRBV29-1 and TRBJ1-1; 10 bases align to TRBD1. CDR3 length equals 14 residues. Germline V lookup: CDR1 SQVTM, CDR2 ANQGSEA. The V gene end was trimmed by 5 bases and the J gene end by 6 bases; junction bases not matched to a gene: 9. The CDR3 sequence is CSVTGTGDPSEAFF. CDR3 coding DNA: TGCAGCGTTACCGGGACAGGGGACCCTTCTGAAGCTTTCTTT.

Details on this clone: The same CDR3 arises from other DNA sequences in this sample as well. The chain uses TRBV28 and TRBJ1-5; D is unresolved. This CDR3 region has 12 residues. V gave up 7 bases and J gave up 1 base, with 5 bases separating them. CDR1 is MDHEN and CDR2 is SYDVKM in the germline V gene. CDR3 nucleotides: TGTGCCAGCAAAGTCAGCAATCAGCCCCAGCATTTT. Its translation: CASKVSNQPQHF.

V gene TRBV5-1 combines with J gene TRBJ2-5; D is undetermined. Trimming stripped 1 base from V and 5 bases from J, with 18 bases between. Germline CDR1 SGHRS, CDR2 YFSETQ. The CDR3 length is 16 residues. Here the CDR3 reads CASSLPLGLLGETQYF. For the CDR3, the DNA is TGCGCCAGCAGCTTGCCTTTAGGTCTTCTTGGGGAGACCCAGTACTTC.

CDR3 DNA: TGCGCCAGCAGCTCCTCGGGACAGGGATTATACGAGCAGTACTTC. This sequence encodes CASSSSGQGLYEQYF. The chain joins TRBV5-1 to TRBJ2-7; 9 positions match TRBD1. Trimming took 3 bases from V and 4 from J; bases not matched to a gene: 8. This CDR3 is built from 15 residues. Germline V CDR1 and CDR2: SGHRS, YFSETQ.